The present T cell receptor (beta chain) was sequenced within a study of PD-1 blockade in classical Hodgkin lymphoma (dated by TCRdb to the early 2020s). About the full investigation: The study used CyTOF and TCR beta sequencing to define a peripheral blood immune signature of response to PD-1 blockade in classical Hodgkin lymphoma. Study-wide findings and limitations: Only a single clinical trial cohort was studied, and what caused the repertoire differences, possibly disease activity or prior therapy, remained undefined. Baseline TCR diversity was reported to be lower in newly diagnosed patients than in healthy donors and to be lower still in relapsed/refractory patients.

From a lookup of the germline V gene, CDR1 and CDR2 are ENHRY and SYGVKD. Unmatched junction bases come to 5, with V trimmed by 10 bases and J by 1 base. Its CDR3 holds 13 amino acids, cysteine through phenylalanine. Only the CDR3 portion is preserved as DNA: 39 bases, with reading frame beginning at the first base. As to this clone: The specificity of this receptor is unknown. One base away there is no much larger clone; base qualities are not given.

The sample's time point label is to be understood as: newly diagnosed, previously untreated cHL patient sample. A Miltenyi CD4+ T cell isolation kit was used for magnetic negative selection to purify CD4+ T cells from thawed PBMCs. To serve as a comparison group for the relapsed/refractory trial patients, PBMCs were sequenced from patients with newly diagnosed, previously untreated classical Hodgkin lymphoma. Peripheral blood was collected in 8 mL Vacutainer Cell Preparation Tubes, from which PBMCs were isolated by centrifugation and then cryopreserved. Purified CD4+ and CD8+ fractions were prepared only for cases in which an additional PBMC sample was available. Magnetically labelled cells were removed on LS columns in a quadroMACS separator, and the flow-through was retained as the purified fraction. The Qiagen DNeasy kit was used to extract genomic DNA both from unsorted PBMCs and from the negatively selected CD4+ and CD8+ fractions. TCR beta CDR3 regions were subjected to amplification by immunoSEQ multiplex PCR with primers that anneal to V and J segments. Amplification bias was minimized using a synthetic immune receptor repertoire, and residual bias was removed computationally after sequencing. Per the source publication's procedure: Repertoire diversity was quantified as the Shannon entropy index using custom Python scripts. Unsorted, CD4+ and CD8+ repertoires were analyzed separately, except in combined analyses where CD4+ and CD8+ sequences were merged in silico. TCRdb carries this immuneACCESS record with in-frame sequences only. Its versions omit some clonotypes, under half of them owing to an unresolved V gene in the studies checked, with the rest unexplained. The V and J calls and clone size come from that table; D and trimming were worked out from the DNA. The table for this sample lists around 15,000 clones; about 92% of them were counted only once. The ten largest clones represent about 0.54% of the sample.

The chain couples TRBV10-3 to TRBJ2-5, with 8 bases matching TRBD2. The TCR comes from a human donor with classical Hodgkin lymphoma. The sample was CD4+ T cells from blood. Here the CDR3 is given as CATKGTSQETQYF. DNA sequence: TGTGCCACTAAAGGGACTAGCCAAGAGACCCAGTACTTC.